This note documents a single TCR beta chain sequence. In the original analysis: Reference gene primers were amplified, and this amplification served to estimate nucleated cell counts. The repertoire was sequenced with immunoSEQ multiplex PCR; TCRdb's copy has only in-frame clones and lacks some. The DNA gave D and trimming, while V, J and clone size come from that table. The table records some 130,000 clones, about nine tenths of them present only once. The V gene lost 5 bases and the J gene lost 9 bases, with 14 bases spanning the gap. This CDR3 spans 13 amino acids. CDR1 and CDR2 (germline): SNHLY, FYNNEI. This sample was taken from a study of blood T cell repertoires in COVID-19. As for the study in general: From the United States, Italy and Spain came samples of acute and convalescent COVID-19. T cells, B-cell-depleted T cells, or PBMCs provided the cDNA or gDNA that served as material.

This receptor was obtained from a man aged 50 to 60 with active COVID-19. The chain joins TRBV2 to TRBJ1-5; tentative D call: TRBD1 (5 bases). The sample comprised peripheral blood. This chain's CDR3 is CASSLGLDRPQHF. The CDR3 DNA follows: TGTGCCAGCAGTTTGGGACTGGACCGGCCCCAGCATTTT. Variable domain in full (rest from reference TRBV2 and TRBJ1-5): EPEVTQTPSHQVTQMGQEVILRCVPISNHLYFYWYRQILGQKVEFLVSFYNNEISEKSEIFDDQFSVERPDGSNFTLKIRSTKLEDSAMYFCASSLGLDRPQHFGDGTRLSIL.